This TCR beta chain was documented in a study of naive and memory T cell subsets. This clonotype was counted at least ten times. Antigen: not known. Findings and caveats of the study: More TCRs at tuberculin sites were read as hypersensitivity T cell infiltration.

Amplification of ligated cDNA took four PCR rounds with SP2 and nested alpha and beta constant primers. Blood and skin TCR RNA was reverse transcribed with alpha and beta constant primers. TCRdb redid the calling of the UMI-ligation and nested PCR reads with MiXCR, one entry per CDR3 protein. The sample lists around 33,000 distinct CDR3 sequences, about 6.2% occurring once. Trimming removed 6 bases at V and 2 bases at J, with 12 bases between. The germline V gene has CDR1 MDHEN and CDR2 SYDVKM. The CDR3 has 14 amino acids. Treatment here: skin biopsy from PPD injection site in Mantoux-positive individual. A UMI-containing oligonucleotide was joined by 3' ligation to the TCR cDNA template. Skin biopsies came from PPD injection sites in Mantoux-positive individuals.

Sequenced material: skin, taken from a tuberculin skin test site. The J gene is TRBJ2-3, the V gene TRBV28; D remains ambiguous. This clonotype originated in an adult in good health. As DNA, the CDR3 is TGTGCCAGCAGGGTGTCTTTCGACACAGATACGCAGTATTTT. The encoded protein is CASRVSFDTDTQYF.